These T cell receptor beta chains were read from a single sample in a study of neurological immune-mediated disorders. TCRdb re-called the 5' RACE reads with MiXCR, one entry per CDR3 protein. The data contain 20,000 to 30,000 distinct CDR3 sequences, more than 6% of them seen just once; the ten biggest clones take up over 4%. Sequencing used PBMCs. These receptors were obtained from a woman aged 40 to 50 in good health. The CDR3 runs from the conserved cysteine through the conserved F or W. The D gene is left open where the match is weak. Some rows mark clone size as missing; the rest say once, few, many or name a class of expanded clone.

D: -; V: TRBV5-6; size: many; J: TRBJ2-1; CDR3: CASSSSGLSRDEQFF; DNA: TGTGCCAGCAGCTCCAGCGGGTTAAGTCGGGATGAGCAGTTCTTC
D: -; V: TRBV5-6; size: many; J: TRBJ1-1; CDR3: CASRLVGNNMNTEAFF; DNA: TGTGCCAGCCGCCTAGTGGGAAATAACATGAACACTGAAGCTTTCTTT
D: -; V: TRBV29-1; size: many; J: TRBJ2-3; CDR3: CSVEDEARLTDTQYF; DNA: TGCAGCGTTGAAGATGAGGCCCGACTCACAGATACGCAGTATTTT
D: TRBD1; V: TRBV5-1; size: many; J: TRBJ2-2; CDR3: CASSSGQGAGTGELFF; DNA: TGCGCCAGCAGCTCAGGACAGGGGGCCGGGACCGGGGAGCTGTTTTTT
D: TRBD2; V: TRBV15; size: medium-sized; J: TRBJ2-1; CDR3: CATGGGRAYNEQFF; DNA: TGTGCCACCGGTGGCGGGAGGGCCTACAATGAGCAGTTCTTC
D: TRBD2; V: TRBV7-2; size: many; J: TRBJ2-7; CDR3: CASSSSGTSGSREQYF; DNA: TGTGCCAGCAGCTCAAGCGGGACTAGCGGGAGTCGGGAGCAGTACTTC
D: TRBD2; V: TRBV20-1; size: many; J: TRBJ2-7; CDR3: CSARVRLASYEQYF; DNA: TGCAGTGCTAGAGTTAGACTAGCGAGCTACGAGCAGTACTTC
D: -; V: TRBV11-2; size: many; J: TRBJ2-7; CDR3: CASSFSLVGRYEQYF; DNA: TGTGCCAGCAGCTTTTCCCTAGTGGGGCGCTACGAGCAGTACTTC
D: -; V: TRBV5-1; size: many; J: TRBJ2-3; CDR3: CASSLAWVDTQYF; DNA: TGCGCCAGCAGCTTGGCCTGGGTGGATACGCAGTATTTT
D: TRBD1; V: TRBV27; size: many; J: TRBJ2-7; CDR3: CAWREPGTGGIYEQYF; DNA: TGTGCCTGGAGAGAGCCCGGGACAGGGGGGATCTACGAGCAGTACTTC
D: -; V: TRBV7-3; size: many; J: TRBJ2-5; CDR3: CASSLSGRRETQYF; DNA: TGTGCCAGCAGCTTATCAGGGAGAAGAGAGACCCAGTACTTC
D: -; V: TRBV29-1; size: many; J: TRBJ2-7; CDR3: CSVGFTGNEQYF; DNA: TGCAGCGTTGGTTTCACGGGAAACGAGCAGTACTTC
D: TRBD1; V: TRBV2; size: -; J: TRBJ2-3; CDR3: CASRDQGVGTDTQYF; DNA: TGTGCCAGCAGGGACCAGGGGGTTGGCACAGATACGCAGTATTTT
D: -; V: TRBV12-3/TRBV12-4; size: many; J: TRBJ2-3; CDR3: CASKTVDTQYF; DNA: TGTGCCAGCAAAACGGTAGATACGCAGTATTTT
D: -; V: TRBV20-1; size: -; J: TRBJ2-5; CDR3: CRAFQPWGAQETQYF; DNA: TGCCGTGCGTTTCAGCCCTGGGGCGCACAAGAGACCCAGTACTTC
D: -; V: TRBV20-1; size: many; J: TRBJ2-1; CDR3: CSAPLGWGNHNEQFF; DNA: TGCAGTGCACCCCTCGGTTGGGGCAATCACAATGAGCAGTTCTTC
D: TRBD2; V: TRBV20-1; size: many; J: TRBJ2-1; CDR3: CSARRGRGYNEQFF; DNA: TGCAGTGCTAGACGCGGGAGGGGCTACAATGAGCAGTTCTTC
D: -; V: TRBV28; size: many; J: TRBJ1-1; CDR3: CASSLPGTNTEAFF; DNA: TGTGCCAGCAGTTTACCCGGGACAAACACTGAAGCTTTCTTT
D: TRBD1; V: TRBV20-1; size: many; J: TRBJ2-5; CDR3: CSAGGFGQGGVETQYF; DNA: TGCAGTGCTGGAGGGTTCGGACAGGGAGGCGTAGAGACCCAGTACTTC